These 26 T cell receptor beta chains came from one sample sequenced in a study of post-analysis software for immune sequencing data. Study conclusions and caveats: Roughly five TRBV segments appeared more often in patients than in controls, and TRBV5-6, TRBV5-1 and TRBV20-1 were among these.

Included in the TCR beta cDNA libraries were unique molecular identifiers. TCRdb redid the calling of the PCR reads with MiXCR, one entry per CDR3 protein. Of about 540,000 distinct CDR3 sequences listed, around a third are singletons. Their recognized antigens are unknown. What was sequenced was blood. Receptors were obtained from a girl aged 2 to 17 with multiple sclerosis.

This clonotype was detected a few times. V usage is TRBV20-1 and J usage is TRBJ1-5; 9 positions match TRBD1. The CDR3 extends over 13 amino acids. Germline CDR1 is DFQATT and CDR2 is SNEGSKA (reference sequence). J was trimmed by 6 bases and V by 5 bases; bases with no gene match: 5. The DNA of the CDR3 is TGCAGTGCTCACAGGGGGCGCGTTCAGCCCCAGCATTTT. It encodes CSAHRGRVQPQHF.

There are a few counts of this clonotype. The rearrangement joins TRBV20-1 to TRBJ1-4; no clear D. Deletions cut 6 bases from V and 7 bases from J, with 15 bases between. CDR1 is DFQATT, CDR2 SNEGSKA, per germline (reference sequence). This CDR3 comprises 13 residues. The CDR3 loop is CSAPVVPSEKLFF. The CDR3 DNA reads as TGCAGTGCCCCCGTGGTGCCTAGTGAAAAACTGTTTTTT.

This chain uses TRBV29-1 with TRBJ2-2, with D perhaps matching TRBD1 (6 bases). Germline V gene data show CDR1 as SQVTM and CDR2 as ANQGSEA. Trimming removed 3 bases from V and 3 bases from J, with 11 bases in between. This CDR3 has 14 amino acids. CDR3 region: CSVDRGTDTGELFF. For the CDR3, the DNA is TGCAGCGTTGACAGGGGCACGGACACCGGGGAGCTGTTTTTT.

This clonotype was observed a handful of times. V and J are TRBV7-8 and TRBJ2-5; D ambiguous. CDR1 is SGHVS, CDR2 FQNEAQ, per germline. V lost 2 bases to trimming and J lost 4 bases, with 17 bases between them. The CDR3 has 16 amino acids. The CDR3 loop is CASSLRTISGRETQYF. Here the CDR3 DNA reads TGTGCCAGCAGCTTACGAACCATCTCAGGACGAGAGACCCAGTACTTC.

This clonotype has more than one count but fewer than ten. The rearrangement uses TRBV5-6 and TRBJ2-7; 9 nucleotides align to TRBD2. Germline V CDR1 and CDR2: SGHDT, YYEEEE. This CDR3 region has 15 residues. The V and J ends lost 2 bases and 2 bases, in that order; junction bases with no gene match: 5. The chain's CDR3 is CASSFATSGPYEQYF. In nucleotides, the CDR3 is TGTGCCAGCAGCTTCGCGACTAGCGGACCCTACGAGCAGTACTTC.

The CDR3 sequence: CASSSGHLLEQYF. DNA for the CDR3: TGTGCCAGCAGCTCGGGACATCTCCTCGAGCAGTACTTC. The chain carries TRBV7-8 and TRBJ2-7, with D perhaps TRBD1 (6 bases). The ends were cut back, 4 bases at V and 6 bases at J, with 13 bases in the middle. This CDR3 contains 13 residues. Per the germline V gene, CDR1 is SGHVS and CDR2 is FQNEAQ.

This clonotype was detected once. The chain employs TRBV24-1 and TRBJ1-6, with TRBD1 matching 9 bases. The CDR3 has 16 residues. Germline V gene sequence: CDR1 KGHDR, CDR2 SFDVKD. J lost 7 bases, V lost 0 bases, and 3 bases had no gene match. This CDR3 reads CATSDLVGQGNSPLHF. The DNA for the CDR3 is TGTGCCACCAGTGATTTGGTGGGACAGGGAAATTCACCCCTCCACTTT.

This chain connects TRBV6-5 to TRBJ1-4, with D perhaps TRBD1 (5 bases). The CDR3 sequence is 13 residues long. The germline V gene has CDR1 MNHEY and CDR2 SVGAGI. V lost 5 bases to trimming and J lost 7 bases, with 11 bases between them. CDR3 sequence (DNA): TGTGCCAGCAGTCCCCGGGGCAGTGAAAAACTGTTTTTT. Translation: CASSPRGSEKLFF.

The chain employs TRBV12-3 or TRBV12-4 and TRBJ1-2; D gene uncertain. This CDR3 has 17 amino acids. Trimming removed 5 bases at V and 2 bases at J, with 21 bases between. This chain's CDR3 is CASSLEAAHRLNYGYTF. The DNA for the CDR3 is TGTGCCAGCAGTCTCGAAGCCGCCCATCGACTAAACTATGGCTACACCTTC.

Details on this clonotype: A read error may produce the germline difference seen at one junction end. The V gene is TRBV11-1, the J gene TRBJ1-1; D remains ambiguous. The CDR3 length is 15 residues. Germline lookup yields CDR1 SGHAT and CDR2 FQDESV (reference sequence). This CDR3 reads CASTSSWALNTETFF. In DNA form, the CDR3 reads TGTGCCAGCACGTCGTCGTGGGCTTTGAACACTGAAACTTTCTTT.

The table lists this clonotype with a count of one. At one of its ends the junction is not consistent with the germline gene, which may arise from a read error. The V call is TRBV7-9, the J call TRBJ1-4; a possible D gene is TRBD1 (5 bases). Looked up from germline, CDR1 is SEHNR and CDR2 is FQNEAQ (reference sequence). The CDR3 loop spans 12 amino acids. CDR3 nucleotide sequence: TGTTCCAGCAGTCGAGGGGAGGGAAAACTGTTTTTT. Its translation: CSSSRGEGKLFF.

This clonotype has a handful of counts. The rearrangement uses TRBV20-1 and TRBJ2-1; D remains ambiguous. The germline gives CDR1 DFQATT, CDR2 SNEGSKA (reference sequence). The length of the CDR3 is 14 residues. Trimming left V 3 bases short and J 2 bases short, with 11 bases between. CDR3 DNA: TGCAGTGCTAGGCCCTCATTCACCTACAATGAGCAGTTCTTC. Amino acids: CSARPSFTYNEQFF.

For this clonotype: The junction departs from germline at one end; a sequencing error may be responsible. The rearrangement joins TRBV11-2 to TRBJ1-6; 8 bases match TRBD1. CDR1 SGHAT and CDR2 FQNNGV come from the germline V gene. The CDR3 contains 13 residues. Here the CDR3 DNA reads TGCGCCAGCAGCTTAGACAGGGGTCCACCCCTCCACTTT. This encodes CASSLDRGPPLHF.

This sequence joins TRBV7-9 and TRBJ2-7, with TRBD1 matching over 9 bases. There are 14 residues in the CDR3. V shed 5 bases and J 3 bases; nucleotides not matched to a gene: 5. Germline CDR1 SEHNR, CDR2 FQNEAQ (reference sequence). Here the CDR3 reads CASSTGTGHYEQYF. The CDR3 DNA follows: TGTGCCAGCAGCACCGGGACAGGGCACTACGAGCAGTACTTC. The full variable domain, rest sourced from reference TRBV7-9 and TRBJ2-7, is DTGVSQNPRHKITKRGQNVTFRCDPISEHNRLYWYRQTLGQGPEFLTYFQNEAQLEKSRLLSDRFSAERPKGSFSTLEIQRTEQGDSAMYLCASSTGTGHYEQYFGPGTRLTVT.

This clonotype appeared a few times. The chain has TRBV7-9 and TRBJ2-7; 7 bases map to TRBD1. The J segment lost 4 bases and the V segment lost 5 bases, leaving 8 bases of the junction unmatched. The germline gives CDR1 SEHNR, CDR2 FQNEAQ (reference sequence). The CDR3 covers 14 residues. The CDR3 coding sequence is TGTGCCAGCAGCGCGACAGGGCCCTCGTACGAGCAGTACTTC. Its translation: CASSATGPSYEQYF.

The chain employs TRBV19 and TRBJ2-4; tentatively, D is TRBD1 or TRBD2 (5 bases each). This CDR3 has 14 amino acids. Germline values: CDR1 LNHDA, CDR2 SQIVND (reference sequence). V shed 3 bases and J shed 6 bases, with 12 bases lying between them. CDR3 protein: CASSMRGLANIQYF. CDR3 DNA: TGTGCCAGTAGTATGAGGGGCCTCGCAAACATTCAGTACTTC.

This rearrangement joins TRBV7-9 to TRBJ1-1; D not resolved. Germline lookup yields CDR1 SEHNR and CDR2 FQNEAQ (reference sequence). The V end lost 0 bases, the J end lost 7 bases, and 0 bases lay between the germline ends. CDR3 length: 10 amino acids. The CDR3 bases are TGTGCCAGCAGCTTAGCTGAAGCTTTCTTT. It codes for CASSLAEAFF.

This clonotype has just a few counts. CDR3 nucleotide sequence: TGCGCCAGCAGGAGAGGTTTGAGCAGCACAGATACGCAGTATTTT. The encoded protein is CASRRGLSSTDTQYF. The genes are TRBV10-2 and TRBJ2-3; D is uncertain. Per germline, CDR1 WSHSY and CDR2 SAAADI. The CDR3 consists of 15 residues. Trimming cost V 6 bases and J 0 bases, with 13 bases left between them.

This clonotype was recorded a few times. The chain uses TRBV6-5 and TRBJ1-2, with a possible D match to TRBD1 (6 bases). The CDR3 extends over 15 amino acids. V lost 4 bases to trimming and J lost 7 bases, with 19 bases between them. CDR1 is MNHEY, CDR2 SVGAGI, per germline. This CDR3 reads CASSFDQGFGFGYTF. The CDR3 DNA is TGTGCCAGCAGTTTCGACCAGGGGTTCGGGTTTGGCTACACCTTC.

This clonotype was recorded a few times. The rearrangement joins TRBV20-1 to TRBJ2-3; 10 nucleotides agree with TRBD1. V dropped 4 bases and J dropped 2; count of bases not matched to a gene: 6. Germline lookup yields CDR1 DFQATT and CDR2 SNEGSKA (reference sequence). The CDR3 runs to 15 residues. CDR3 DNA sequence: TGCAGTGCTACCGGGACAGGGGATATCACAGATACGCAGTATTTT. This sequence encodes CSATGTGDITDTQYF.

The chain is built from TRBV6-1 and TRBJ1-2; TRBD1 matches 7 bases. The CDR3 consists of 11 residues. Germline V gene sequence: CDR1 MNHNS, CDR2 SASEGT. V lost 6 bases, J lost 10 bases, and 5 bases stayed unmatched. The CDR3 nucleotides are TGTGCCAGCAGGGAAACAGGGGCCTACACCTTC. Protein sequence: CASRETGAYTF.

The chain uses TRBV7-2 and TRBJ2-7; D is ambiguous. The germline V gene encodes CDR1 SGHTA and CDR2 FQGNSA. The V gene lost 1 base and the J gene lost 1 base, with 8 bases spanning the gap. The CDR3 loop spans 14 amino acids. In nucleotides, the CDR3 is TGTGCCAGCAGCTTAGTAGTATCATCCTACGAGCAGTACTTC. Translating gives CASSLVVSSYEQYF.

This clonotype was seen a few times. The chain has TRBV10-3 and TRBJ2-3; 8 bases are shared with TRBD1. CDR3 length: 14 amino acids. The V gene end was trimmed by 6 bases and the J gene end by 3 bases; junction bases not matched to a gene: 5. The germline V gene has CDR1 ENHRY and CDR2 SYGVKD. In nucleotides, the CDR3 is TGTGCCATCAGACCGGGACAGGAGACAGATACGCAGTATTTT. It translates to CAIRPGQETDTQYF.

The chain uses TRBV7-8 and TRBJ1-4, with 8 bases that match TRBD1. Trimming at V came to 1 base and at J to 8 bases, leaving 9 bases not matched to a gene. The germline gives CDR1 SGHVS, CDR2 FQNEAQ. The CDR3 has 16 residues. CDR3 sequence (DNA): TGTGCCAGCAGCTTAGTTGGCTCAGGGGGCTGGGAAAAACTGTTTTTT. Translated: CASSLVGSGGWEKLFF.

This clonotype was detected only a few times. This chain links TRBV7-9 with TRBJ2-7; D may be TRBD2 (6 bases). The CDR3 loop spans 13 amino acids. The germline V and J ends were trimmed by 7 bases and 4 bases, with 14 bases remaining between them. The germline CDR1 and CDR2 sequences are SEHNR and FQNEAQ (reference sequence). CDR3 in amino acids: CASTPGDGYEQYF. The CDR3 DNA is TGTGCCAGCACTCCGGGGGACGGTTACGAGCAGTACTTC.

This clonotype has just a few counts. The gene calls are TRBV3-1 and TRBJ1-1; TRBD1 agrees at 8 bases. After removal of 4 bases from V and 3 bases from J, the junction contained 7 bases not matched to a gene. The CDR3 has 15 amino acids. CDR1 is LGHDT, CDR2 YNNKEL, per germline (reference sequence). The CDR3 DNA sequence: TGTGCCAGCAGCCCTTTGACAGGGGTGGACACTGAAGCTTTCTTT. Translation: CASSPLTGVDTEAFF. Using reference TRBV3-1 and TRBJ1-1 for the parts outside the CDR3, the full variable domain is DTAVSQTPKYLVTQMGNDKSIKCEQNLGHDTMYWYKQDSKKFLKIMFSYNNKELIINETVPNRFSPKSPDKAHLNLHINSLELGDSAVYFCASSPLTGVDTEAFFGQGTRLTVV.